What follows is one T cell receptor (beta chain) and its context. The record originates from a study of blood T cell repertoires in COVID-19. Study background: Specimens from acute and convalescent COVID-19 originated in the United States, Italy and Spain. In each case, the material was cDNA or gDNA derived from T cells, B-cell-depleted T cells, or PBMCs.

Original data processing: Cell counts per sample came from amplifying reference gene primers. Profiled with immunoSEQ multiplex PCR; TCRdb holds only in-frame clones, not every one. V and J calls and clone size are those listed in that table; D and trimming were worked out from the DNA. This repertoire shows about 220,000 clones, about 86% found once; its top ten account for approximately 2.9%. CDR3 length equals 16 residues. From germline, CDR1 is SGHRS and CDR2 YFSETQ. V shed 0 bases, J shed 5 bases, and the junction held 7 bases outside the gene matches. The gene calls are TRBV5-1 and TRBJ1-5, with 8 positions matching TRBD1. The sequence was obtained from a woman in her 30s who had recovered from COVID-19. Material for sequencing was peripheral blood. CDR3 protein: CASSLDPGGIDQPQHF. DNA for the CDR3: TGCGCCAGCAGCTTGGACCCAGGGGGCATCGATCAGCCCCAGCATTTT.